Presented here are 23 T cell receptor beta chains from one specimen sequenced in a study of beta chain features in type 1 diabetes (dated by TCRdb to 2017 to 2018). Paper-wide results and their limitations: A moderate but significant shortening of TCRB CDR3 length was observed in type 1 diabetes patients in all four CD4+ subsets.

Antigens of these TCRs are unknown. Receptor libraries were prepared by the immunoSEQ multiplex PCR assay. The High Capacity cDNA Reverse Transcription Kit was used to reverse transcribe all of the isolated RNA, meaning that expressed TCRB transcripts were what got sequenced. TCRdb stores this immuneACCESS table with in-frame sequences only. Part of the clones is absent; in the studies checked, under half of the shortfall reflects unresolved V genes, and no reason is known for the rest. This sample is represented by 250,000 to 300,000 clones; around 25% of them were singletons. Roughly 0.013% of the sample is held by the ten biggest clonotypes. Sequencing input: naive CD4+ T cells from blood. Sample cell subset or site, as interpreted from the label and publication: true naive CD4+ T cells. These receptors were collected from a woman in her 30s with type 1 diabetes.

The rearrangement links TRBV15 to TRBJ1-2, with a weak D call TRBD1 (6 bases). The ends were cut back, 5 bases at V and 7 bases at J, with 14 bases in the middle. The CDR3 has 13 amino acids. Germline lookup yields CDR1 LNHNV and CDR2 YYDKDF (reference sequence). In DNA, the CDR3 is TGTGCCACCAGCGCTGACAGGTCTCGTGGCTACACCTTC. This gives the protein CATSADRSRGYTF.

This clone appeared a few times. The chain links TRBV5-4 to TRBJ2-1; 8 bases map to TRBD2. The CDR3 length is 15 residues. With V trimmed by 3 bases and J by 6 bases, 8 bases remained unmatched. Per germline, CDR1 SGHNT and CDR2 YYREEE (reference sequence). The CDR3 nucleotides read TGTGCCAGCAGCTCGAGCGGGAGCTTCGCCAATGAGCAGTTCTTC. Its protein is CASSSSGSFANEQFF.

This chain links TRBV7-9 with TRBJ2-1; D is unresolved. The CDR3 contains 15 residues. Germline V CDR1 and CDR2: SEHNR, FQNEAQ (reference sequence). V lost 7 bases, J lost 5 bases, and 18 bases lay in between. CDR3 nucleotides: TGTGCCAGCACCCGCCGGAGACCTGTGGACAATGAGCAGTTCTTC. This codes for CASTRRRPVDNEQFF.

Only a few counts were recorded for this clone. This chain uses TRBV7-9 with TRBJ2-5; D is unclear. CDR3 length equals 16 residues. Trimming took 5 bases from V and 1 from J, leaving 17 bases between them. The V gene's germline CDR1 is SEHNR and CDR2 FQNEAQ (reference sequence). The CDR3 here is CASSPPRQVFQETQYF. The CDR3 nucleotides are TGTGCCAGCAGCCCTCCCCGCCAGGTTTTCCAAGAGACCCAGTACTTC.

This clone has more than one count but fewer than ten. V usage is TRBV25-1 and J usage is TRBJ2-1; the match to TRBD1 covers 8 bases. The V gene's germline CDR1 is MGHDK and CDR2 SYGVNS. The V gene end was trimmed by 6 bases and the J gene end by 7 bases; junction bases not matched to a gene: 11. The CDR3 covers 15 residues. The CDR3 coding sequence is TGTGCCAGCAGGGGCTTTACAGGGGGGCTGAATGAGCAGTTCTTC. It encodes CASRGFTGGLNEQFF.

The chain combines TRBV30 with TRBJ2-3, with TRBD2 identical over 9 bases. CDR3 length: 15 residues. V gave up 2 bases and J gave up 3 bases; unmatched junction bases: 6. Per the germline V gene, CDR1 is GTSNPN and CDR2 is SVGIG (reference sequence). The CDR3 spells CAWSHSGSTTDTQYF. The CDR3 bases are TGTGCCTGGAGTCATAGCGGGAGTACTACAGATACGCAGTATTTT.

This clone was picked up a small number of times. This chain joins TRBV30 and TRBJ2-7; 7 nucleotides agree with TRBD2. V lost 0 bases, J lost 7 bases, and 12 bases stayed unmatched. The CDR3 has 15 amino acids. Germline-derived CDR1 and CDR2 are GTSNPN and SVGIG (reference sequence). This chain's CDR3 is CAWSVLAGEAGEQYF. The DNA for the CDR3 is TGTGCCTGGAGTGTTTTGGCGGGAGAGGCGGGGGAGCAGTACTTC.

This clone was observed a handful of times. J is TRBJ1-5 and V is TRBV20-1; no firm D call. The CDR3 consists of 11 residues. Germline CDR1 is DFQATT and CDR2 is SNEGSKA (reference sequence). The V end lost 6 bases, the J end lost 4 bases, and 7 bases lay between the germline ends. CDR3 DNA sequence: TGCAGTGCGTCCCATAATCAGCCCCAGCATTTT. Translation gives CSASHNQPQHF.

The V gene is TRBV19, the J gene TRBJ2-1, with D possibly matching TRBD2 (7 bases). The ends were cut back, 5 bases at V and 4 bases at J, with 12 bases in the middle. Germline lookup yields CDR1 LNHDA and CDR2 SQIVND (reference sequence). The CDR3 consists of 14 residues. The CDR3 sequence: CASSRGAAYNEQFF. The CDR3 DNA follows: TGTGCCAGTAGTCGGGGGGCTGCATACAATGAGCAGTTCTTC.

The chain recombines TRBV28 with TRBJ1-5, with 9 bases identical to TRBD1. The CDR3 contains 15 residues. The junction had 17 bases not matched to a gene; V was cut back by 5 bases and J by 15 bases. Germline values: CDR1 MDHEN, CDR2 SYDVKM. The CDR3 coding sequence is TGTGCCAGCAGTCCGCTACAGGGGGCGTGGGAGATTTCGCATTTT. Amino acid sequence: CASSPLQGAWEISHF.

The chain couples TRBV30 to TRBJ1-2, with 8 bases lining up with TRBD1. After removal of 8 bases from V and 1 base from J, the junction contained 3 bases not matched to a gene. Germline V gene sequence: CDR1 GTSNPN, CDR2 SVGIG (reference sequence). The CDR3 extends over 12 amino acids. In nucleotides, the CDR3 is TGTGCCGGACAGGGAAATAACTATGGCTACACCTTC. As protein: CAGQGNNYGYTF.

The rearrangement uses TRBV14 and TRBJ1-5; D gene unclear. The V end was cut by 6 bases, the J end by 3 bases, with 9 bases between. CDR1 and CDR2 (germline): SGHDN, FVKESK. The CDR3 has 13 residues. The CDR3 loop is CASSWRDNQPQHF. The CDR3 DNA follows: TGTGCCAGCAGTTGGAGGGACAATCAGCCCCAGCATTTT. The full variable domain, completed using reference TRBV14 and TRBJ1-5, is EAGVTQFPSHSVIEKGQTVTLRCDPISGHDNLYWYRRVMGKEIKFLLHFVKESKQDESGMPNNRFLAERTGGTYSTLKVQPAELEDSGVYFCASSWRDNQPQHFGDGTRLSIL.

This clone was counted only a few times. The chain joins TRBV25-1 to TRBJ2-3; 12 positions agree with TRBD2. There are 16 residues in the CDR3. J gave up 1 base and V 3 bases, and 2 bases lay outside the gene matches. Germline CDR1 MGHDK, CDR2 SYGVNS. The CDR3 sequence: CASSDWTSGGTDTQYF. The CDR3 region has the DNA TGTGCCAGCAGTGATTGGACTAGCGGGGGCACAGATACGCAGTATTTT.

The chain has TRBV7-2 and TRBJ2-2, with 11 bases matching TRBD2. The J segment lost 6 bases and the V segment lost 5 bases, leaving 5 bases of the junction unmatched. There are 15 residues in the CDR3. Per the germline V gene, CDR1 is SGHTA and CDR2 is FQGNSA. In DNA, the CDR3 is TGTGCCAGCAGCCGACTAGCGGGATTAGCCGGGGAGCTGTTTTTT. This translates into CASSRLAGLAGELFF.

This clone was seen a few times. The chain carries TRBV11-2 and TRBJ2-1; a weak D match, TRBD1 (7 bases). Trimming removed 4 bases at V and 9 bases at J, with 13 bases between. Germline-derived CDR1 and CDR2 are SGHAT and FQNNGV. This CDR3 has 13 residues. CDR3 bases: TGTGCCAGCAGCTACTCAGGGGGAGGTGAGCAGTTCTTC. Protein product: CASSYSGGGEQFF.

V is TRBV7-9 and J is TRBJ2-3; D unresolved. CDR1 SEHNR and CDR2 FQNEAQ come from the germline V gene (reference sequence). The V and J ends lost 1 base and 2 bases respectively, with 19 bases between them. The CDR3 is 18 residues long. The CDR3, as DNA: TGTGCCAGCAGCTTAGGATTAATAGGCGGAACTCACACAGATACGCAGTATTTT. Its protein product is CASSLGLIGGTHTDTQYF.

This clone was seen a handful of times. The chain couples TRBV30 to TRBJ2-2, with 7 bases aligning to TRBD1. J gave up 8 bases and V 1 base, and 4 bases lay outside the gene matches. This CDR3 contains 13 residues. Germline assignment: CDR1 GTSNPN and CDR2 SVGIG (reference sequence). DNA for the CDR3: TGTGCCTGGAGTGACAGGGGTCTGGGGGAGCTGTTTTTT. Protein: CAWSDRGLGELFF.

The genes are TRBV4-1 and TRBJ2-1; D gene unclear. The CDR3 covers 15 residues. V was clipped by 1 base and J by 4 bases, with 11 bases between them. Germline loops: CDR1 MGHRA, CDR2 YSYEKL. The CDR3 region is CASSQVGSRYNEQFF. In DNA form, the CDR3 reads TGCGCCAGCAGCCAAGTTGGTTCGAGGTACAATGAGCAGTTCTTC.

The chain uses TRBV30 and TRBJ1-2, with 9 bases that match TRBD1. V shed 3 bases, J shed 6 bases, and the junction held 5 bases outside the gene matches. The CDR3 contains 13 residues. CDR1 GTSNPN and CDR2 SVGIG come from the germline V gene (reference sequence). The CDR3 DNA sequence: TGTGCCTGGAGCCTAGGACAGGGGAATGGCTACACCTTC. Amino acid sequence: CAWSLGQGNGYTF. The full variable domain, rest sourced from reference TRBV30 and TRBJ1-2, is SQTIHQWPATLVQPVGSPLSLECTVEGTSNPNLYWYRQAAGRGLQLLFYSVGIGQISSEVPQNLSASRPQDRQFILSSKKLLLSDSGFYLCAWSLGQGNGYTFGSGTRLTVV.

In DNA, the CDR3 is TGTGCCAGCAGCTTAGCGCGGGATTCCATATATTTT. Residues: CASSLARDSIYF. The chain couples TRBV7-9 to TRBJ1-3; D is uncertain. Germline values: CDR1 SEHNR, CDR2 FQNEAQ (reference sequence). Trimming left V 0 bases short and J 11 bases short, with 8 bases between. The CDR3 loop spans 12 amino acids.

This chain connects TRBV29-1 to TRBJ2-7; 10 bases align to TRBD1. The CDR3 runs 14 residues. V trimming: 4 bases; J trimming: 5 bases; junction bases outside the gene matches: 8. Germline CDR1 is SQVTM and CDR2 is ANQGSEA. The CDR3 DNA sequence: TGCAGCGTTGCAACCGGGACAGGGGACCACGAGCAGTACTTC. As protein: CSVATGTGDHEQYF.

This clone was observed a handful of times. The V and J genes are TRBV30 and TRBJ1-2; no definite D call. The germline V and J ends were trimmed by 2 bases and 6 bases, with 13 bases remaining between them. CDR3 size: 13 residues. Germline V CDR1 and CDR2: GTSNPN, SVGIG (reference sequence). As DNA, the CDR3 is TGTGCCTGGAGTCGACTCAATTCGGATGGCTACACCTTC. This translates into CAWSRLNSDGYTF.

V is TRBV30 and J is TRBJ2-7, with D uncertain. Germline lookup yields CDR1 GTSNPN and CDR2 SVGIG (reference sequence). V was clipped by 2 bases and J by 5 bases, with 13 bases between them. This CDR3 has 13 amino acids. CDR3 protein: CAWSPAYEDEQYF. CDR3 bases: TGTGCCTGGAGTCCAGCATATGAGGACGAGCAGTACTTC.